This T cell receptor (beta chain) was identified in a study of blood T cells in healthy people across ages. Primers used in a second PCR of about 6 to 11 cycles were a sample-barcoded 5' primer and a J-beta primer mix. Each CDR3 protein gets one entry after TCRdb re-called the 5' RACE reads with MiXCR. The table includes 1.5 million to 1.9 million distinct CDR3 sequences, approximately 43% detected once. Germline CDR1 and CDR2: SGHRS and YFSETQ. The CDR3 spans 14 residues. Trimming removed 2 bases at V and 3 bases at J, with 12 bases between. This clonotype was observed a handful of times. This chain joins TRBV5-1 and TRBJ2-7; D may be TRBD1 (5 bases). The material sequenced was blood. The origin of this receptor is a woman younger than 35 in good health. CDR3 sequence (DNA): TGCGCCAGCAGCTTCTCAGGGATTGGCTACGAGCAGTACTTC. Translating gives CASSFSGIGYEQYF.